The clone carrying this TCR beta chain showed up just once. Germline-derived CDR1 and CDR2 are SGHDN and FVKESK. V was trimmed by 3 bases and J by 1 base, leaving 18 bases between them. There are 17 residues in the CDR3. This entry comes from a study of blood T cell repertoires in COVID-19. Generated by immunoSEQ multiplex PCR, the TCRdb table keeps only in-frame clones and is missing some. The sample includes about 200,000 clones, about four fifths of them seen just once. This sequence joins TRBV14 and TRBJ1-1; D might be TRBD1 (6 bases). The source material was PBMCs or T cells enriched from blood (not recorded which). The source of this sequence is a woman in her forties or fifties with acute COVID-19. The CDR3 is CASSQGIYRETNTEAFF. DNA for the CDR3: TGTGCCAGCAGCCAGGGGATTTACAGGGAGACGAACACTGAAGCTTTCTTT.